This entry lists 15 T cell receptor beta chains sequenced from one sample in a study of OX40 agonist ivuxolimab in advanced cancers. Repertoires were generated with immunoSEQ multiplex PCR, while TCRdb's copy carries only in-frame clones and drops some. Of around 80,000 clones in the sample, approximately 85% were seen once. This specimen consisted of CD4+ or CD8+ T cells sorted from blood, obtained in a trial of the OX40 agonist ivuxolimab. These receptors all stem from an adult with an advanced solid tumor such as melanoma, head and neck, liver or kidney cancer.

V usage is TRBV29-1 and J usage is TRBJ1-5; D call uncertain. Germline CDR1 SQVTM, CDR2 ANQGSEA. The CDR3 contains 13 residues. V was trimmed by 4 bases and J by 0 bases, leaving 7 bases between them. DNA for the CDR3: TGCAGCGTTGCAGAAAATAGCAATCAGCCCCAGCATTTT. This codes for CSVAENSNQPQHF.

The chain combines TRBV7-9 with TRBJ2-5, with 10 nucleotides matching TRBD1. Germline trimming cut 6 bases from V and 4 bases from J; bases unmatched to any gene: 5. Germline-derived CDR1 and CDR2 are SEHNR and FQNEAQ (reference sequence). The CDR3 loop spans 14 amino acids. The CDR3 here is CASSSRDRGETQYF. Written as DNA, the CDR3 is TGTGCCAGCAGTTCCCGGGACAGGGGAGAGACCCAGTACTTC. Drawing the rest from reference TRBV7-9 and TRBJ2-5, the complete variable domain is DTGVSQNPRHKITKRGQNVTFRCDPISEHNRLYWYRQTLGQGPEFLTYFQNEAQLEKSRLLSDRFSAERPKGSFSTLEIQRTEQGDSAMYLCASSSRDRGETQYFGPGTRLLVL.

Here the CDR3 DNA reads TGTGCCAGCAGCCAAGGAACTACCTATGGCTACACCTTC. Encoded protein: CASSQGTTYGYTF. The chain uses TRBV4-2 and TRBJ1-2; the D is unclear. CDR1 and CDR2 (germline): LGHNA, YNFKEQ. Deletions cut 1 base from V and 4 bases from J, with 7 bases between. CDR3 length: 13 residues.

CDR3 sequence: CASTPGGGFGNSPLHF. The CDR3 DNA follows: TGTGCCAGTACTCCAGGGGGGGGCTTCGGTAATTCACCCCTCCACTTT. The V call is TRBV19, the J call TRBJ1-6; 7 bases fit TRBD1. After removal of 7 bases from V and 6 bases from J, the junction contained 12 bases not matched to a gene. The CDR3 consists of 16 residues. Germline V CDR1 and CDR2: LNHDA, SQIVND (reference sequence).

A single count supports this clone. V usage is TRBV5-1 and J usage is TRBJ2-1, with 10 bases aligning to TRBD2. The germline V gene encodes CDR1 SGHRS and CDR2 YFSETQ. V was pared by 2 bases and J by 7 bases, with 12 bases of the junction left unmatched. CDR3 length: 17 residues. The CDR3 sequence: CASSLTSGGATSNEQFF. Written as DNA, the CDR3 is TGCGCCAGCAGCTTAACAAGCGGGGGGGCGACCTCGAATGAGCAGTTCTTC.

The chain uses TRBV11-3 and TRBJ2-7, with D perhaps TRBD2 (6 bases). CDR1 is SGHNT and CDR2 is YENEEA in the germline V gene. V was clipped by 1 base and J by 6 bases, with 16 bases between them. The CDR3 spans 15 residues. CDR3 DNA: TGTGCCAGCAGCTTAGTAGCGGTTGGCTCGGGCGAGCAGTACTTC. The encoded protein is CASSLVAVGSGEQYF.

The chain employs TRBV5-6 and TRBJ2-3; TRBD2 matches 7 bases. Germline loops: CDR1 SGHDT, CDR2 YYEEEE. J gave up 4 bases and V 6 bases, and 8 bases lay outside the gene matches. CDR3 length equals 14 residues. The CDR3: CASTRGGAADTQYF. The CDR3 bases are TGTGCCAGCACCCGGGGAGGGGCGGCAGATACGCAGTATTTT.

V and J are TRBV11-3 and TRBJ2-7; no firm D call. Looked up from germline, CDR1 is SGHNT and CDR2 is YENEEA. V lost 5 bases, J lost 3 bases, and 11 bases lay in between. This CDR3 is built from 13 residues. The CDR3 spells CASSAHQDYEQYF. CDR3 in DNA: TGTGCCAGCAGCGCCCACCAGGACTACGAGCAGTACTTC.

The CDR3 is CASSGEQFF. Written as DNA, the CDR3 is TGTGCCAGCAGCGGAGAGCAGTTCTTC. The V and J genes are TRBV7-9 and TRBJ2-1; D unresolved. V shed 5 bases and J shed 10 bases, with 3 bases lying between them. Germline assignment: CDR1 SEHNR and CDR2 FQNEAQ (reference sequence). The CDR3 covers 9 residues.

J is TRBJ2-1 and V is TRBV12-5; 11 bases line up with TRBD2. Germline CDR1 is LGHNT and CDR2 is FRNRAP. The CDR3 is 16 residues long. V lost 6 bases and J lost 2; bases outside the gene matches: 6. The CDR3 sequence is CASGSPSGGPYNEQFF. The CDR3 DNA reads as TGTGCTAGTGGATCGCCTAGCGGGGGGCCCTACAATGAGCAGTTCTTC.

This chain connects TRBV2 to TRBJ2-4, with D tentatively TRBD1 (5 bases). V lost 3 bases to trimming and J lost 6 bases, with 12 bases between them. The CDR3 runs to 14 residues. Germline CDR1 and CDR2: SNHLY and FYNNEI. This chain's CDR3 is CASSELSGRNIQYF. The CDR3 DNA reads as TGTGCCAGCAGTGAGTTGTCAGGGCGAAACATTCAGTACTTC.

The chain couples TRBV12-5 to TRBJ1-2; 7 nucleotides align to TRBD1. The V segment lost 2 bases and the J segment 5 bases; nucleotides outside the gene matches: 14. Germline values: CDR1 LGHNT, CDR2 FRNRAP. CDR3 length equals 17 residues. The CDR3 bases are TGTGCTAGTGGTTTGCCCAGTTTGAGGACAGGAGTTTATGGCTACACCTTC. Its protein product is CASGLPSLRTGVYGYTF. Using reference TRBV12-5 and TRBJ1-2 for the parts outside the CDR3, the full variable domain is DARVTQTPRHKVTEMGQEVTMRCQPILGHNTVFWYRQTMMQGLELLAYFRNRAPLDDSGMPKDRFSAEMPDATLATLKIQPSEPRDSAVYFCASGLPSLRTGVYGYTFGSGTRLTVV.

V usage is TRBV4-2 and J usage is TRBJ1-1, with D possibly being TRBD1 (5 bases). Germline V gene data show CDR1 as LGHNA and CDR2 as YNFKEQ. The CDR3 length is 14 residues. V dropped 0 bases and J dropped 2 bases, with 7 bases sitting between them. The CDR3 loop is CASSQETGNTEAFF. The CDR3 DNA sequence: TGTGCCAGCAGCCAAGAAACAGGTAACACTGAAGCTTTCTTT.

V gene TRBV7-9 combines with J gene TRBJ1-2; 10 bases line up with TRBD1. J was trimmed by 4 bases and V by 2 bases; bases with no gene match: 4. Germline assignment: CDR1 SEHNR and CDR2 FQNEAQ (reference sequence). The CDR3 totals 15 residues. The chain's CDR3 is CASSLPGQGIYGYTF. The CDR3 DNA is TGTGCCAGCAGCTTACCGGGACAGGGGATCTATGGCTACACCTTC.

CDR3 protein: CASGLVLYDAGELFF. In nucleotides, the CDR3 is TGTGCTAGTGGTTTGGTACTCTATGATGCCGGGGAGCTGTTTTTT. The V gene is TRBV12-5, the J gene TRBJ2-2; D gene ambiguous. Looked up from germline, CDR1 is LGHNT and CDR2 is FRNRAP. Trimming removed 0 bases at V and 6 bases at J, with 11 bases between. The CDR3 totals 15 residues.